This T cell receptor (beta chain) emerged from a study of T cells in women clearing cervical HPV infection. The table came from immunoSEQ multiplex PCR; TCRdb's copy has only in-frame clones and leaves some out. This sample's table has approximately 20,000 clones. The junction had 4 bases not matched to a gene; V was cut back by 2 bases and J by 5 bases. From germline, CDR1 is KGHSH and CDR2 LQKENI. The CDR3 sequence is 15 residues long. Turning to this clone: The read terminates 3 residues ahead of where the CDR3 ends, so the germline J gene completes it.

The sequence was collected from a woman aged 18-70 years with a cervical HPV16 infection that either progressed to CIN3+ or cleared (not recorded which). Sample: blood buffy coat. V is TRBV18 and J is TRBJ2-1, with 9 bases that match TRBD2. Here the CDR3 reads CASSPGTSLNNEQFF. CDR3 DNA (partial): TGTGCCAGCTCACCAGGGACTAGCCTTAACAATGAG.